Listed below are T cell receptor beta chains from one sample, sequenced in a study of shared clonotypes between healthy human individuals. Using immunoSEQ multiplex PCR, the repertoire was profiled, and TCRdb retains in-frame clones only, with some absent. The table shows 850,000 to 1,200,000 clones, with under 80% occurring only once. Sequenced: memory CD4+ T cells sorted from blood. Source of these receptors: a young man in good health. The CDR3 runs from the conserved cysteine through the conserved F or W. Each record gives: J gene, clone size, D gene, V gene, CDR3 DNA, CDR3 protein. D genes are given only for firm matches. Size is omitted from some rows. Given values are once, few, many or a class for expanded clones.

j_gene: TRBJ1-6; abundance: -; d_gene: -; v_gene: TRBV6-5; CDR3nt: TGTGCCAGCACCGGACAGAGTAATTCACCCCTCCACTTT; CDR3aa: CASTGQSNSPLHF
j_gene: TRBJ2-7; abundance: -; d_gene: -; v_gene: TRBV4-1; CDR3nt: TGCGCCAGCAGCCAAGATCGCGAGCAGTACTTC; CDR3aa: CASSQDREQYF
j_gene: TRBJ2-3; abundance: few; d_gene: -; v_gene: TRBV19; CDR3nt: TGTGCCAGTAGTATCTCTCAGGGAACAGATACGCAGTATTTT; CDR3aa: CASSISQGTDTQYF
j_gene: TRBJ2-2; abundance: -; d_gene: TRBD2; v_gene: TRBV5-1; CDR3nt: TGCGCCAGCAGCTTTCTAGCGGGAACTAGCACCGGGGAGCTGTTTTTT; CDR3aa: CASSFLAGTSTGELFF
j_gene: TRBJ2-1; abundance: -; d_gene: TRBD2; v_gene: TRBV2; CDR3nt: TGTGCCAGCAGGACGACTAGCGGGGTGTACAATGAGCAGTTCTTC; CDR3aa: CASRTTSGVYNEQFF
j_gene: TRBJ1-2; abundance: -; d_gene: -; v_gene: TRBV2; CDR3nt: TGTGCCAGCAGTGATTCGAGCTGGGCGAACTATGGCTACACCTTC; CDR3aa: CASSDSSWANYGYTF
j_gene: TRBJ2-1; abundance: -; d_gene: -; v_gene: TRBV7-9; CDR3nt: TGTGCCAGCAGCCCAAGGGGGCGGGAGTCTAGTGGTGAGCAGTTCTTC; CDR3aa: CASSPRGRESSGEQFF
j_gene: TRBJ2-6; abundance: -; d_gene: TRBD1; v_gene: TRBV10-3; CDR3nt: TGTGCCATCAGTGTGTTTGGGACAGGGGACTCTGGGGCCAACGTCCTGACTTTC; CDR3aa: CAISVFGTGDSGANVLTF
j_gene: TRBJ2-6; abundance: -; d_gene: TRBD1; v_gene: TRBV30; CDR3nt: TGTGCCTGGAGTCTCCACCAACAGGGGGCTGGGGCCAACGTCCTGACTTTC; CDR3aa: CAWSLHQQGAGANVLTF
j_gene: TRBJ2-1; abundance: -; d_gene: TRBD1; v_gene: TRBV30; CDR3nt: TGTGCCTGGAGTGTACCTGGGACAGGGCTTCAGGAGCAGTTCTTC; CDR3aa: CAWSVPGTGLQEQFF
j_gene: TRBJ2-7; abundance: -; d_gene: -; v_gene: TRBV7-2; CDR3nt: TGTGCCAGCAGCTTAGGGTCATGGAACGAGCAGTACTTC; CDR3aa: CASSLGSWNEQYF
j_gene: TRBJ2-3; abundance: -; d_gene: -; v_gene: TRBV11-3; CDR3nt: TGTGCCAGCAGCAGAGGGACAGATACGCAGTATTTT; CDR3aa: CASSRGTDTQYF
j_gene: TRBJ2-7; abundance: -; d_gene: -; v_gene: TRBV7-2; CDR3nt: TGTGCCAGCAGCTTAGTTTGGCAGTCCTACGAGCAGTACTTC; CDR3aa: CASSLVWQSYEQYF
j_gene: TRBJ2-7; abundance: -; d_gene: TRBD1; v_gene: TRBV14; CDR3nt: TGTGCCAGCAGCCTCAGACTCCCGGCACAGGGGTCCTACGAGCAGTACTTC; CDR3aa: CASSLRLPAQGSYEQYF
j_gene: TRBJ1-3; abundance: -; d_gene: TRBD1; v_gene: TRBV6-1; CDR3nt: TGTGCCAGCAGTGAGGGGACAGGGTTCTCTGGAAACACCATATATTTT; CDR3aa: CASSEGTGFSGNTIYF
j_gene: TRBJ1-2; abundance: -; d_gene: TRBD1; v_gene: TRBV5-1; CDR3nt: TGCGCCAGCAGCTTGCGATTCGACAGGGGGATTTTTTTC; CDR3aa: CASSLRFDRGIFF
j_gene: TRBJ2-2; abundance: -; d_gene: TRBD2; v_gene: TRBV7-2; CDR3nt: TGTGCCAGCAGTTCACGGGCTAGCGGGAGGGCGACCGGGGAGCTGTTTTTT; CDR3aa: CASSSRASGRATGELFF
j_gene: TRBJ1-1; abundance: -; d_gene: TRBD1; v_gene: TRBV5-1; CDR3nt: TGCGCCAGCAGCTTGGGGGGACAGATTGGTACTGAAGCTTTCTTT; CDR3aa: CASSLGGQIGTEAFF
j_gene: TRBJ2-2; abundance: -; d_gene: TRBD2; v_gene: TRBV30; CDR3nt: TGTGCCTGGAGGGGACTAGCGGGAGACACCGGGGAGCTGTTTTTT; CDR3aa: CAWRGLAGDTGELFF
j_gene: TRBJ2-7; abundance: -; d_gene: -; v_gene: TRBV2; CDR3nt: TGTGCCAGCAGGTTCTCCTACGAGCAGTACTTC; CDR3aa: CASRFSYEQYF
j_gene: TRBJ1-5; abundance: -; d_gene: -; v_gene: TRBV5-5; CDR3nt: TGTGCCAGCAGACCGGGTCGGCAGGTCGGCATTCAGCCCCAGCATTTT; CDR3aa: CASRPGRQVGIQPQHF
j_gene: TRBJ2-1; abundance: -; d_gene: -; v_gene: TRBV4-3; CDR3nt: TGCGCCAGCAGCCAAGCAGGGCAGACTGGAGGGCATGAGCAGTTCTTC; CDR3aa: CASSQAGQTGGHEQFF
j_gene: TRBJ2-1; abundance: -; d_gene: -; v_gene: TRBV19; CDR3nt: TGTGCCAGTAGTATGCCCGGGATTTACAATGAGCAGTTCTTC; CDR3aa: CASSMPGIYNEQFF
j_gene: TRBJ2-7; abundance: -; d_gene: -; v_gene: TRBV7-8; CDR3nt: TGTGCCAGCAGCCTGTCCGGGACGGCGATCTCCTACGAGCAGTACTTC; CDR3aa: CASSLSGTAISYEQYF
j_gene: TRBJ2-7; abundance: -; d_gene: TRBD2; v_gene: TRBV10-3; CDR3nt: TGTGCCATCAGTGAGTCAGGGCTAGCGGGGAGCTACGAGCAGTACTTC; CDR3aa: CAISESGLAGSYEQYF
j_gene: TRBJ1-1; abundance: -; d_gene: -; v_gene: TRBV9; CDR3nt: TGTGCCAGCAGCGTCCCGAGGGGGGCAACTGAAGCTTTCTTT; CDR3aa: CASSVPRGATEAFF
j_gene: TRBJ1-4; abundance: -; d_gene: TRBD1; v_gene: TRBV30; CDR3nt: TGTGCCTTGCGGCCCACAGGGGAAGGCACTAATGAAAAACTGTTTTTT; CDR3aa: CALRPTGEGTNEKLFF
j_gene: TRBJ2-7; abundance: -; d_gene: TRBD1; v_gene: TRBV28; CDR3nt: TGTGCCAGCAGTGTCCCGGGACAGGGAAAATACTTC; CDR3aa: CASSVPGQGKYF
j_gene: TRBJ2-3; abundance: -; d_gene: TRBD1; v_gene: TRBV7-9; CDR3nt: TGTGCCAGCAGCCTTACAGGGGGCGGGGTGACAGATACGCAGTATTTT; CDR3aa: CASSLTGGGVTDTQYF
j_gene: TRBJ1-6; abundance: -; d_gene: -; v_gene: TRBV27; CDR3nt: TGTGCCAGCAGACCGTCTAGACAGACAAATTCACCCCTCCACTTT; CDR3aa: CASRPSRQTNSPLHF
j_gene: TRBJ2-3; abundance: -; d_gene: TRBD2; v_gene: TRBV7-2; CDR3nt: TGTGCCAGCAGCGGGAGCGGGGCTAGCACAGATACGCAGTATTTT; CDR3aa: CASSGSGASTDTQYF
j_gene: TRBJ2-2; abundance: -; d_gene: -; v_gene: TRBV5-4; CDR3nt: TGTGCCAGCAGCCCCGGGGGGCTAGCGGACCACGGGGAGCTGTTTTTT; CDR3aa: CASSPGGLADHGELFF
j_gene: TRBJ1-1; abundance: -; d_gene: -; v_gene: TRBV5-1; CDR3nt: TGCGCCAGCAGCTTGGGTACATTCACGAACACTGAAGCTTTCTTT; CDR3aa: CASSLGTFTNTEAFF
j_gene: TRBJ1-1; abundance: once; d_gene: TRBD1; v_gene: TRBV5-6; CDR3nt: TGTGCCAGCAGCCTACGATCGTGGACAGGGCTTAACTCTGAAGCTTTCTTT; CDR3aa: CASSLRSWTGLNSEAFF
j_gene: TRBJ2-7; abundance: -; d_gene: TRBD2; v_gene: TRBV5-6; CDR3nt: TGTGCCAGCAGGACTAGCGGGATGATTTACGAGCAGTACTTC; CDR3aa: CASRTSGMIYEQYF
j_gene: TRBJ1-1; abundance: -; d_gene: -; v_gene: TRBV5-6; CDR3nt: TGTGCCAGCAGTAGGCCCCTGAACACTGAAGCTTTCTTT; CDR3aa: CASSRPLNTEAFF
j_gene: TRBJ2-1; abundance: -; d_gene: TRBD2; v_gene: TRBV5-1; CDR3nt: TGCGCCAGCAGCGCGGGGGGCTCCTACAATGAGCAGTTCTTC; CDR3aa: CASSAGGSYNEQFF
j_gene: TRBJ1-2; abundance: -; d_gene: -; v_gene: TRBV5-1; CDR3nt: TGCGCCAGCAGCTTGGGAGGGGTTGGCTACACCTTC; CDR3aa: CASSLGGVGYTF
j_gene: TRBJ1-3; abundance: once; d_gene: -; v_gene: TRBV4-2; CDR3nt: TGTGCCAGCAGCCCCGTCTCGACCTCTGGAAACACCATATATTTT; CDR3aa: CASSPVSTSGNTIYF
j_gene: TRBJ1-1; abundance: few; d_gene: TRBD1; v_gene: TRBV10-1; CDR3nt: TGCGCCAGCAGTGAGTCAGGGGGCAGGGGGCCCGCTTTCTTT; CDR3aa: CASSESGGRGPAFF
j_gene: TRBJ2-1; abundance: few; d_gene: -; v_gene: TRBV6-5; CDR3nt: TGTGCCAGCAGACTACAGGGATCCTACAATGAGCAGTTCTTC; CDR3aa: CASRLQGSYNEQFF
j_gene: TRBJ1-2; abundance: once; d_gene: TRBD1; v_gene: TRBV27; CDR3nt: TGTGCCAGCAGTTCGGACAGGAACTATGGCTACACCTTC; CDR3aa: CASSSDRNYGYTF
j_gene: TRBJ2-1; abundance: once; d_gene: TRBD2; v_gene: TRBV5-1; CDR3nt: TGCGCCAGCAGCTTGGCTAGCGGGAGCTACAATGAGCAGTTCTTC; CDR3aa: CASSLASGSYNEQFF
j_gene: TRBJ2-7; abundance: -; d_gene: TRBD1; v_gene: TRBV5-8; CDR3nt: TGTGCCAGCAGCTTGGAGTTCGGGACAGCACACTACGAGCAGTACTTC; CDR3aa: CASSLEFGTAHYEQYF
j_gene: TRBJ2-2; abundance: many; d_gene: TRBD2; v_gene: TRBV5-1; CDR3nt: TGCGCCAGCAGCTCTAGCGGGCCCACCGGGGAGCTGTTTTTT; CDR3aa: CASSSSGPTGELFF
j_gene: TRBJ2-3; abundance: -; d_gene: TRBD2; v_gene: TRBV9; CDR3nt: TGTGCCAGCAGCGTAGCCGGTCCCCCCTCAGGACTAGCGGGGGGGTGGTACACAGATACGCAGTATTTT; CDR3aa: CASSVAGPPSGLAGGWYTDTQYF
j_gene: TRBJ1-6; abundance: -; d_gene: -; v_gene: TRBV7-2; CDR3nt: TGTGCCAGCAGCTTAGGTTCAGGGAGCTCCTATAATTCACCCCTCCACTTT; CDR3aa: CASSLGSGSSYNSPLHF
j_gene: TRBJ1-2; abundance: -; d_gene: -; v_gene: TRBV5-1; CDR3nt: TGCGCCAGCAGCCTAGGACAGAACTATGGCTACACCTTC; CDR3aa: CASSLGQNYGYTF
j_gene: TRBJ2-5; abundance: -; d_gene: -; v_gene: TRBV5-1; CDR3nt: TGCGCCAGCAGCTTGGCGTCCGGGCTTGGAGAGACCCAGTACTTC; CDR3aa: CASSLASGLGETQYF
j_gene: TRBJ2-3; abundance: -; d_gene: -; v_gene: TRBV13; CDR3nt: TGTGCCAGCAGCTTAGGAGCGGGCAACACAGATACGCAGTATTTT; CDR3aa: CASSLGAGNTDTQYF
j_gene: TRBJ2-2; abundance: many; d_gene: -; v_gene: TRBV5-1; CDR3nt: TGCGCCAGCAGCTTGGGTGCGAACACCGGGGAGCTGTTTTTT; CDR3aa: CASSLGANTGELFF
j_gene: TRBJ2-5; abundance: -; d_gene: TRBD1; v_gene: TRBV14; CDR3nt: TGTGCCAGCAGCCAATGGGACAGGGGCGGAGAGACCCAGTACTTC; CDR3aa: CASSQWDRGGETQYF
j_gene: TRBJ1-4; abundance: -; d_gene: TRBD1; v_gene: TRBV2; CDR3nt: TGTGCCAGCAGGGGACAGCTTGTTGATGAAAAACTGTTTTTT; CDR3aa: CASRGQLVDEKLFF
j_gene: TRBJ1-5; abundance: once; d_gene: -; v_gene: TRBV5-6; CDR3nt: TGTGCCAGCAGCCATTTTTGGGGGGGCGAGAGCAATCAGCCCCAGCATTTT; CDR3aa: CASSHFWGGESNQPQHF
j_gene: TRBJ1-5; abundance: few; d_gene: -; v_gene: TRBV2; CDR3nt: TGTGCCAGCAGTGGACTAAGCAATCAGCCCCAGCATTTT; CDR3aa: CASSGLSNQPQHF
j_gene: TRBJ1-4; abundance: once; d_gene: -; v_gene: TRBV5-5; CDR3nt: TGTGCCAGCAGCTTGGGCGGGGATAGGGGTGAAAAACTGTTTTTT; CDR3aa: CASSLGGDRGEKLFF
j_gene: TRBJ1-3; abundance: -; d_gene: TRBD1; v_gene: TRBV18; CDR3nt: TGTGCCAGCTCACCCTCAGGGGGAAGTAACGGAAACACCATATATTTT; CDR3aa: CASSPSGGSNGNTIYF
j_gene: TRBJ2-6; abundance: -; d_gene: -; v_gene: TRBV27; CDR3nt: TGTGCCAGCAGGTGGGATGCTGGGGCCAACGTCCTGACTTTC; CDR3aa: CASRWDAGANVLTF
j_gene: TRBJ2-3; abundance: -; d_gene: TRBD2; v_gene: TRBV10-1; CDR3nt: TGCGCCAGCAGTCAGGGACTAGAAGTCGATACGCAGTATTTT; CDR3aa: CASSQGLEVDTQYF
j_gene: TRBJ2-2; abundance: -; d_gene: -; v_gene: TRBV30; CDR3nt: TGTGCCTGGAGTAAGGGAAACGGGCCTAACACCGGGGAGCTGTTTTTT; CDR3aa: CAWSKGNGPNTGELFF